This T cell receptor beta chain appears in the sequencing data of a study of blood T cell repertoires in COVID-19 (dated by TCRdb to the early 2020s). In the study overall: Samples covering the acute and convalescent phases of COVID-19 were provided by collaborators in the United States, Italy and Spain. The material from the prospective study consisted of cDNA or gDNA derived from T cells, B-cell-depleted T cells, or PBMCs. The dataset comprised deeply sampled blood TCRbeta repertoires from subjects exposed to, actively infected with, or recovered from COVID-19. The repertoires were released in a freely available public database meant as a resource for research on the immune response to SARS-CoV-2. The samples were drawn from two sources: the first 160 participants of the ongoing ImmuneRACE study, and 1,200 or so subjects contributed by 6 global collaborators. Sample metadata almost always included a de-identified subject ID, COVID-19 status, age in years and sex. Where available, HLA class I and class II types were obtained from metadata supplied by the sample provider rather than from assay-based typing.

The germline V gene (reference sequence) supplies CDR1 MNHEY and CDR2 SMNVEV. The CDR3 runs 17 amino acids, cysteine and phenylalanine included. CDR3 DNA only is kept here, 51 bases in frame from base 1. V lost 0 bases and J lost 9 bases; the stretch between them is 21 bases long. The immunoSEQ Assay, a bias-controlled multiplex PCR, was used to amplify TCRbeta CDR3 regions from genomic DNA. As for the original processing: The number of nucleated cells in each sample was estimated by amplification of reference gene primers within the assay. To quantify the absolute abundance of each unique TCRbeta CDR3 rearrangement, sequence reads were collapsed and filtered. For each sample, productive Simpson clonality was calculated as the square root of Simpson's diversity index across productive rearrangements. TCRdb took over this immuneACCESS table, retaining in-frame rearrangements with V and J assigned. Such tables are incomplete; in checked studies, under half of the missing clones stem from an unresolved V gene, and the remainder is unexplained. Clone size and V and J calls were adopted from that table, with D and trimming inferred from the DNA. The sample profile shows just under 350,000 clones; more than 70% of them were found once. Just under 3% of the sample rests with the top ten.

Collaborating institutions collected whole blood in K2EDTA tubes following their own protocols. For TCRbeta analysis, collaborators shipped samples in one of three forms: frozen whole blood, isolated PBMCs, or DNA extracted from either of those sample types. The paper as a whole reports these results and caveats: The quantity of clinical and demographic metadata differed by source and by participant and was supplied without curation.

As regards this clone: There is no known antigen for this receptor. Per-nucleotide qualities are absent, and no much larger clonotype sits a single base away.

The TCR was taken from a young man with active or convalescent COVID-19. The sample consisted of peripheral blood. Recombination connected TRBV27 to TRBJ1-5; the D gene is not confidently resolved. The nucleotides read TGTGCCAGCAGTTTATCATGGGAGCCCGGAAGATCCCGGCCCCAGCATTTT. Its translation reads: CASSLSWEPGRSRPQHF.